This TCR beta chain stems from a study of cytomegalovirus exposure and HLA in healthy donors. Germline V gene sequence: CDR1 LNHDA, CDR2 SQIVND (reference sequence). Trimming at V came to 4 bases and at J to 5 bases, leaving 5 bases not matched to a gene. The length of the CDR3 is 15 residues. Measured with immunoSEQ multiplex PCR; TCRdb has only the in-frame clones, and not every one. Found here are roughly 63,000 clones, 89% of them singletons; the top ten hold 0.95% to 1.5%. Among the approximately 130 subjects of the validation cohort, separate from the 666-subject first cohort, were the donors. J is TRBJ1-5 and V is TRBV19; 10 bases are shared with TRBD1. This clonotype was sampled from a young woman in good health and CMV-seronegative. The sequenced material came from PBMCs. CDR3 amino acids: CASSTDRGNYQPQHF. The CDR3, as DNA: TGTGCCAGTAGTACGGACAGGGGGAATTATCAGCCCCAGCATTTT.